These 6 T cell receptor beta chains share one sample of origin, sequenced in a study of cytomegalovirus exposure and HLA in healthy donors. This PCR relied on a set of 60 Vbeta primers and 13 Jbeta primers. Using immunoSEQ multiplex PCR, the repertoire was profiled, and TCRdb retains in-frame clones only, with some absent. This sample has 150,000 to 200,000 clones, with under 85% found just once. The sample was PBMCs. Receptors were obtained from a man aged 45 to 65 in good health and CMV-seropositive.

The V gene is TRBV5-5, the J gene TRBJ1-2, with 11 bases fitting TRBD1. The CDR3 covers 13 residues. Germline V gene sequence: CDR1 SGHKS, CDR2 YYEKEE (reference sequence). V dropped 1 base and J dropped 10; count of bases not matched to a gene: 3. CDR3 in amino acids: CASSLWTGGLYTF. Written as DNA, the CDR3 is TGTGCCAGCAGCTTGTGGACAGGGGGCCTCTACACCTTC.

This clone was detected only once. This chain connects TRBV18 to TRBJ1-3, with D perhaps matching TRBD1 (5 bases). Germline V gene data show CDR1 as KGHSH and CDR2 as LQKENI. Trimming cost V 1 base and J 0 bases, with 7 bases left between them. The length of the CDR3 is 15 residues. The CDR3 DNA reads TGTGCCAGCTCACCACAGGGGCTCTCTGGAAACACCATATATTTT. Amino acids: CASSPQGLSGNTIYF.

CDR3 sequence: CASSFSGRVNNEQFF. In DNA form, the CDR3 reads TGTGCCAGTAGCTTTAGCGGGAGGGTCAACAATGAGCAGTTCTTC. This sequence joins TRBV19 and TRBJ2-1; the match to TRBD2 covers 11 bases. J gave up 5 bases and V 6 bases, and 6 bases lay outside the gene matches. The CDR3 loop spans 15 amino acids. Per the germline V gene, CDR1 is LNHDA and CDR2 is SQIVND (reference sequence).

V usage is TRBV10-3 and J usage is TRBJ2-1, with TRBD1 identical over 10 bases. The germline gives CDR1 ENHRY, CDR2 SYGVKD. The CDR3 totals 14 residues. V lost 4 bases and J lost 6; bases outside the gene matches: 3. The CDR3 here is CAISGDRGGNEQFF. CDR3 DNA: TGTGCCATCAGTGGGGACAGGGGAGGCAATGAGCAGTTCTTC.

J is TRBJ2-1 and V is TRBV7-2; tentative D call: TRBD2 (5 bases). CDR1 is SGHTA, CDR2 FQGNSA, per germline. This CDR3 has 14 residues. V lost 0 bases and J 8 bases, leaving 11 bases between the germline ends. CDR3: CASSLARDYDEQFF. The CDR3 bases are TGTGCCAGCAGCTTAGCGCGAGACTATGATGAGCAGTTCTTC.

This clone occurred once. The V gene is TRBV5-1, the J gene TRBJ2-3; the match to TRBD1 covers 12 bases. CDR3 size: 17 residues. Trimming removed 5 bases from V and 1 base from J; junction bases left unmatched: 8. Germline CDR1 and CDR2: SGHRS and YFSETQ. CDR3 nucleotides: TGCGCCAGCAGAGGGACAGGGGGCGCCGGGGGCACAGATACGCAGTATTTT. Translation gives CASRGTGGAGGTDTQYF.